This TCR beta chain was recovered during a study of cytomegalovirus exposure and HLA in healthy donors. In the study overall: Genotyping of roughly 400 donors showed that about 79% belonged to the Caucasian-associated ancestry cluster.

A multiplex PCR was run with 60 Vbeta primers and 13 Jbeta primers. Method: immunoSEQ multiplex PCR; TCRdb's copy keeps in-frame clones and lacks some. Among 200,000 or so clones listed, around 73% were seen once. V shed 5 bases and J 6 bases; nucleotides not matched to a gene: 2. Germline values: CDR1 MDHEN, CDR2 SYDVKM. This CDR3 is 12 amino acids long. This TCR was recovered from a male donor in good health and CMV-seronegative. The chain combines TRBV28 with TRBJ2-3, with 7 bases aligning to TRBD1. Sequences were obtained from PBMCs. This CDR3 reads CASSGGQDTQYF. The CDR3 DNA sequence: TGTGCCAGCAGTGGGGGACAGGATACGCAGTATTTT.